These T cell receptor beta chains were read from a single sample in a study of T cell changes during pregnancy in multiple sclerosis. TCRdb's table, derived via immunoSEQ multiplex PCR, lists solely in-frame clones and lacks some. The profile covers around 40,000 clones, with around 94% appearing a single time and about 8% taken by the ten largest. This specimen consisted of CD8+ T cells from peripheral blood mononuclear cells, obtained in the third trimester of pregnancy. These receptors all come from a female donor with multiple sclerosis, enrolled in a pregnancy study. Both conserved end residues are part of each CDR3. The D gene is left open where the match is weak.

v_gene	d_gene	CDR3aa
TRBV11-1	TRBD1	CASSLEHRQGTVNYGYTF
TRBV27	TRBD1	CASSSLGQVQETQYF
TRBV27	TRBD1	CASRGQNSGNTIYF
TRBV30	-	CAWSPESGGSNQPQHF
TRBV9	TRBD2	CASSAGGSYNEQFF
TRBV9	-	CASSRGEEEAFF
TRBV7-9	TRBD1	CASTTGAGGVTDTEAFF
TRBV27	-	CASTGGLGETQYF
TRBV14	-	CASSLRAKPASDTQYF
TRBV10-1	TRBD1	CASSESRTGWTWTQYF